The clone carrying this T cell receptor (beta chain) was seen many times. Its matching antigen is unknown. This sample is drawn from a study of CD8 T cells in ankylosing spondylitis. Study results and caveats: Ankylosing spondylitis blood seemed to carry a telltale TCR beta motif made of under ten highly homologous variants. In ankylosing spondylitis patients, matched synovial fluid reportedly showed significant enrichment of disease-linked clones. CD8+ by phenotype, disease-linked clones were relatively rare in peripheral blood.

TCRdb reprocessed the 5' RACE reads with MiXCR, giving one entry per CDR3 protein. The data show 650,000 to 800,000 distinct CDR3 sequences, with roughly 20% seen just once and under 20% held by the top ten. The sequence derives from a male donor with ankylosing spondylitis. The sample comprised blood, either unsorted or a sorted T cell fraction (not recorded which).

The DNA of the CDR3 is TGTGCCAGCAGCTTAGGGGACTCTGGGGCCAACGTCCTGACTTTC. It specifies CASSLGDSGANVLTF. The chain uses TRBV7-9 and TRBJ2-6; D gene ambiguous. Per germline, CDR1 SEHNR and CDR2 FQNEAQ (reference sequence). The V gene lost 1 base and the J gene lost 0 bases, with 4 bases spanning the gap. This CDR3 is 15 amino acids long.